This is a list of T cell receptor beta chains from one sample in a study of beta chain features in type 1 diabetes. Profiling relied on immunoSEQ multiplex PCR, and the TCRdb table lists in-frame clones only, not all of them. The sample consists of 550,000 to 850,000 clones, roughly 13% of them appearing once. Source material: naive CD4+ T cells from blood. These receptors all stem from a young man with type 1 diabetes. The CDR3 runs from the conserved cysteine through the conserved F or W. Each record gives: CDR3 length, D gene, clone size, V gene, J gene, CDR3 DNA, CDR3 protein. D genes are given only for firm matches. The listing skips clone size in some rows; elsewhere it reads once, few, many or a size class.

cdr3_length: 13
d_call: .
clone_size: few
v_call: TRBV29-1
j_call: TRBJ2-3
cdr3_nt: TGCAGCGTGGATACCGGGGGCACAGATACGCAGTATTTT
cdr3_aa: CSVDTGGTDTQYF

cdr3_length: 13
d_call: .
clone_size: .
v_call: TRBV6-1
j_call: TRBJ1-5
cdr3_nt: TGTGCCAGCAGTAACCAGGCGCGTGAGCCCCAGCATTTT
cdr3_aa: CASSNQAREPQHF

cdr3_length: 16
d_call: .
clone_size: .
v_call: TRBV27
j_call: TRBJ2-7
cdr3_nt: TGTGCCAGCAGTCTCGGTTACGGGGGCGCGACCTACGAGCAGTACTTC
cdr3_aa: CASSLGYGGATYEQYF

cdr3_length: 13
d_call: .
clone_size: few
v_call: TRBV2
j_call: TRBJ2-7
cdr3_nt: TGTGCCAGCAGTCCTACCGGGACCTACGAGCAGTACTTC
cdr3_aa: CASSPTGTYEQYF

cdr3_length: 13
d_call: .
clone_size: few
v_call: TRBV18
j_call: TRBJ2-7
cdr3_nt: TGTGCCAGCTCACCAAGTACCGACTACGAGCAGTACTTC
cdr3_aa: CASSPSTDYEQYF

cdr3_length: 13
d_call: .
clone_size: few
v_call: TRBV6-1
j_call: TRBJ2-3
cdr3_nt: TGTGCCAGCAGTGATGGGGTCACAGATACGCAGTATTTT
cdr3_aa: CASSDGVTDTQYF

cdr3_length: 12
d_call: .
clone_size: .
v_call: TRBV29-1
j_call: TRBJ2-7
cdr3_nt: TGCAGCGTTGAAGATGAGGGAGACAGTCAGTACTTC
cdr3_aa: CSVEDEGDSQYF

cdr3_length: 14
d_call: .
clone_size: .
v_call: TRBV6-6
j_call: TRBJ1-1
cdr3_nt: TGTGCCAGCAGCCAAACTGGGGACTTCCCTGAAGCTTTCTTT
cdr3_aa: CASSQTGDFPEAFF

cdr3_length: 14
d_call: .
clone_size: .
v_call: TRBV5-1
j_call: TRBJ2-5
cdr3_nt: TGCGCCAGCAGCTTGGGCGGGGTGGAAGAGACCCAGTACTTC
cdr3_aa: CASSLGGVEETQYF

cdr3_length: 16
d_call: .
clone_size: .
v_call: TRBV14
j_call: TRBJ1-4
cdr3_nt: TGTGCCAGCAGCCCCCGGGACACCCGGAGAGGCGAAAAACTGTTTTTT
cdr3_aa: CASSPRDTRRGEKLFF

cdr3_length: 14
d_call: TRBD2
clone_size: .
v_call: TRBV2
j_call: TRBJ2-5
cdr3_nt: TGTGCCAGCAGCCGACTAGCGGGGTTGGAGACCCAGTACTTC
cdr3_aa: CASSRLAGLETQYF

cdr3_length: 16
d_call: .
clone_size: few
v_call: TRBV5-8
j_call: TRBJ1-4
cdr3_nt: TGTGCCAGCAGCTTGGGGCAGCTCGACGGTAATGAAAAACTGTTTTTT
cdr3_aa: CASSLGQLDGNEKLFF

cdr3_length: 14
d_call: TRBD1
clone_size: .
v_call: TRBV25-1
j_call: TRBJ2-3
cdr3_nt: TGTGCCAGCAGCCGGGACAGGGAGAGGAATACGCAGTATTTT
cdr3_aa: CASSRDRERNTQYF

cdr3_length: 16
d_call: .
clone_size: few
v_call: TRBV6-6
j_call: TRBJ2-3
cdr3_nt: TGTGCCAGCAAAGACCGACCTCCCGCGCGCACAGATACGCAGTATTTT
cdr3_aa: CASKDRPPARTDTQYF

cdr3_length: 15
d_call: TRBD2
clone_size: few
v_call: TRBV6-6
j_call: TRBJ2-3
cdr3_nt: TGTGCCAGCAGATTAGCGGGGGGGCCGTCGGATACGCAGTATTTT
cdr3_aa: CASRLAGGPSDTQYF

cdr3_length: 12
d_call: TRBD1
clone_size: few
v_call: TRBV4-1
j_call: TRBJ1-2
cdr3_nt: TGCGCCAGCAGCCAGGGACAGGGGGCAAGGACCTTC
cdr3_aa: CASSQGQGARTF

cdr3_length: 14
d_call: .
clone_size: .
v_call: TRBV6-6
j_call: TRBJ1-1
cdr3_nt: TGTGCCAGCAGTTACTCGGAAGGGGTAACTGAAGCTTTCTTT
cdr3_aa: CASSYSEGVTEAFF

cdr3_length: 14
d_call: .
clone_size: once
v_call: TRBV28
j_call: TRBJ1-1
cdr3_nt: TGTGCCACCGGGAAACAGAGTTGGAGCACTGAAGCTTTCTTT
cdr3_aa: CATGKQSWSTEAFF

cdr3_length: 13
d_call: .
clone_size: few
v_call: TRBV7-8
j_call: TRBJ1-2
cdr3_nt: TGTGCCAGCAGCGAGGACCACACGGGCGGGTACACCTTC
cdr3_aa: CASSEDHTGGYTF

cdr3_length: 11
d_call: .
clone_size: .
v_call: TRBV30
j_call: TRBJ1-4
cdr3_nt: TGTGCCTGGAGTCCCCAGGGAAAACTGTTTTTT
cdr3_aa: CAWSPQGKLFF

cdr3_length: 15
d_call: .
clone_size: few
v_call: TRBV5-1
j_call: TRBJ1-6
cdr3_nt: TGCGCCAGCAGCTTCAAGGGCCTACCTGATTCACCCCTCCACTTT
cdr3_aa: CASSFKGLPDSPLHF

cdr3_length: 16
d_call: .
clone_size: .
v_call: TRBV2
j_call: TRBJ1-5
cdr3_nt: TGTGCCAGCAGTGAGTTGCAGAGTAATAGCAATCAGCCCCAGCATTTT
cdr3_aa: CASSELQSNSNQPQHF

cdr3_length: 13
d_call: .
clone_size: .
v_call: TRBV11-2
j_call: TRBJ1-1
cdr3_nt: TGTGCCAGCAGCCATACAGGGAACACTGAAGCTTTCTTT
cdr3_aa: CASSHTGNTEAFF

cdr3_length: 12
d_call: .
clone_size: .
v_call: TRBV10-3
j_call: TRBJ1-2
cdr3_nt: TGTGCCATCAGCCCGACAGACTATGGCTACACCTTC
cdr3_aa: CAISPTDYGYTF

cdr3_length: 15
d_call: TRBD1
clone_size: few
v_call: TRBV2
j_call: TRBJ1-6
cdr3_nt: TGTGCCAGCAGTCGCGGCAGGGGGATGGATTCACCCCTCCACTTT
cdr3_aa: CASSRGRGMDSPLHF

cdr3_length: 17
d_call: .
clone_size: .
v_call: TRBV9
j_call: TRBJ1-5
cdr3_nt: TGTGCCAGCAGCCCGACAGCCTCGGGATTTGGCAATCAGCCCCAGCATTTT
cdr3_aa: CASSPTASGFGNQPQHF

cdr3_length: 15
d_call: .
clone_size: once
v_call: TRBV11-3
j_call: TRBJ2-3
cdr3_nt: TGTGCCAGCAGCTTAGCTGGTCAGAGCACAGATACGCAGTATTTT
cdr3_aa: CASSLAGQSTDTQYF

cdr3_length: 15
d_call: .
clone_size: .
v_call: TRBV5-1
j_call: TRBJ2-1
cdr3_nt: TGCGCCAGCAGCCCAAGTCTTAGCTCCTACAATGAGCAGTTCTTC
cdr3_aa: CASSPSLSSYNEQFF

cdr3_length: 13
d_call: TRBD2
clone_size: .
v_call: TRBV30
j_call: TRBJ2-3
cdr3_nt: TGTGCCTGGGAACTCGGGGGGGCAGATACGCAGTATTTT
cdr3_aa: CAWELGGADTQYF

cdr3_length: 18
d_call: TRBD2
clone_size: .
v_call: TRBV7-2
j_call: TRBJ2-3
cdr3_nt: TGTGCCAGCAGCTTAGTGGGTACAGCGGGGCTTGGTACAGATACGCAGTATTTT
cdr3_aa: CASSLVGTAGLGTDTQYF

cdr3_length: 13
d_call: TRBD1
clone_size: few
v_call: TRBV29-1
j_call: TRBJ2-5
cdr3_nt: TGCAGCGTTCATCGACAGGGGCAAGAGACCCAGTACTTC
cdr3_aa: CSVHRQGQETQYF

cdr3_length: 14
d_call: TRBD1
clone_size: few
v_call: TRBV4-1
j_call: TRBJ1-1
cdr3_nt: TGCGCCAGCAGCCGGGACAGCCCAATCGCTGAAGCTTTCTTT
cdr3_aa: CASSRDSPIAEAFF

cdr3_length: 14
d_call: .
clone_size: .
v_call: TRBV9
j_call: TRBJ2-1
cdr3_nt: TGTGCCAGCAGCGAGGACTGGAAAAACAATGAGCAGTTCTTC
cdr3_aa: CASSEDWKNNEQFF

cdr3_length: 20
d_call: TRBD2
clone_size: few
v_call: TRBV5-4
j_call: TRBJ2-3
cdr3_nt: TGTGCCAGCAGCTTGGCCGTTGCTAGCGGGGGATCTGCCGGCACAGATACGCAGTATTTT
cdr3_aa: CASSLAVASGGSAGTDTQYF

cdr3_length: 14
d_call: TRBD1
clone_size: few
v_call: TRBV7-9
j_call: TRBJ1-2
cdr3_nt: TGTGCCAGCAGCTCGGGACAGGGTAACTATGGCTACACCTTC
cdr3_aa: CASSSGQGNYGYTF

cdr3_length: 16
d_call: .
clone_size: few
v_call: TRBV19
j_call: TRBJ1-2
cdr3_nt: .
cdr3_aa: CASTSGLLPGNYGYTF

cdr3_length: 14
d_call: .
clone_size: few
v_call: TRBV9
j_call: TRBJ1-3
cdr3_nt: TGTGCCAGCAGCCCCCGTCAGGGGGGAAACACCATATATTTT
cdr3_aa: CASSPRQGGNTIYF

cdr3_length: 15
d_call: TRBD1
clone_size: .
v_call: TRBV5-1
j_call: TRBJ2-7
cdr3_nt: TGCGCCAGCAGCTTGGGACAGGGAGTTGAAAACGAGCAGTACTTC
cdr3_aa: CASSLGQGVENEQYF

cdr3_length: 15
d_call: .
clone_size: .
v_call: TRBV27
j_call: TRBJ1-5
cdr3_nt: TGTGCCAGCAGCCAGGTGAGGGGGGGCAATCAGCCCCAGCATTTT
cdr3_aa: CASSQVRGGNQPQHF

cdr3_length: 15
d_call: .
clone_size: few
v_call: TRBV29-1
j_call: TRBJ2-4
cdr3_nt: TGCAGCGTTGATCGGACAACAGGGGCCAAAAACATTCAGTACTTC
cdr3_aa: CSVDRTTGAKNIQYF

cdr3_length: 13
d_call: TRBD1
clone_size: few
v_call: TRBV2
j_call: TRBJ1-6
cdr3_nt: TGTGCCAGCGAGGGACAGAGTAATTCACCCCTCCACTTT
cdr3_aa: CASEGQSNSPLHF